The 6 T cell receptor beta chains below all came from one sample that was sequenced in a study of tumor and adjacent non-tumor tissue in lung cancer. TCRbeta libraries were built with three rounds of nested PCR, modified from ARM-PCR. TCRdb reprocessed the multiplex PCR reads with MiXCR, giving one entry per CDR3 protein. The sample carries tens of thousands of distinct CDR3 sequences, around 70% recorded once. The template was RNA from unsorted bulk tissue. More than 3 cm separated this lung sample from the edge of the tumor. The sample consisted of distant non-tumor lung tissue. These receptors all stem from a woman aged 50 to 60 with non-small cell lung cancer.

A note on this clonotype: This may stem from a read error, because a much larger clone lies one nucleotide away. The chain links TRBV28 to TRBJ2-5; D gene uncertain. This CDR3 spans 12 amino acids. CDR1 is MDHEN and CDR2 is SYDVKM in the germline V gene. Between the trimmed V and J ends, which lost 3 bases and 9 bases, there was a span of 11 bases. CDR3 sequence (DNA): TGTGCCAGCAGTTTCTCTCAGTGGTCCCAGTACTTC. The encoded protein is CASSFSQWSQYF.

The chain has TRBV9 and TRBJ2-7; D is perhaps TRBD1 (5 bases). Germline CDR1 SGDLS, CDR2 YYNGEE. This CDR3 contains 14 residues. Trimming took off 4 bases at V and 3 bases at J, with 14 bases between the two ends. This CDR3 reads CASSPQGVGYEQYF. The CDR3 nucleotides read TGTGCCAGCAGCCCCCAGGGTGTGGGCTACGAGCAGTACTTC.

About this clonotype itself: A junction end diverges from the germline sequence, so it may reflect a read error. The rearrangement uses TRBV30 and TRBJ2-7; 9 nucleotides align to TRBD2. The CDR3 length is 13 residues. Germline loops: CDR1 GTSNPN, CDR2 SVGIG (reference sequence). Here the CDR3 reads CVWGNSGSYEQYF. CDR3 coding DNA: TGTGTCTGGGGAAATAGCGGGAGCTATGAGCAGTACTTC. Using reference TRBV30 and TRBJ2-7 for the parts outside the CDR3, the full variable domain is SQTIHQWPATLVQPVGSPLSLECTVEGTSNPNLYWYRQAAGRGLQLLFYSVGIGQISSEVPQNLSASRPQDRQFILSSKKLLLSDSGFYLCVWGNSGSYEQYFGPGTRLTVT.

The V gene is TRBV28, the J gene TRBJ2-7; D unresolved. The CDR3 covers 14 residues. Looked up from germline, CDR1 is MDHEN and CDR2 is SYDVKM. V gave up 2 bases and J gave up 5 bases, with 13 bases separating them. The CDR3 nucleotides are TGTGCCAGCAGTTTAAGTGTATTTGGAGACGAGCAGTACTTC. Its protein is CASSLSVFGDEQYF.

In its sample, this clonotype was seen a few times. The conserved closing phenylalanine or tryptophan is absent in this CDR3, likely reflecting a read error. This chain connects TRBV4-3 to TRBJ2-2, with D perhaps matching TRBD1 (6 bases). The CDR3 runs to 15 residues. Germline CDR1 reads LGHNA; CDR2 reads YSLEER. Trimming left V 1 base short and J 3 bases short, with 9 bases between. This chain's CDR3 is CASSQVPGDTGELFS. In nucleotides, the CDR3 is TGCGCCAGCAGCCAAGTCCCAGGGGACACCGGGGAGCTGTTTTCT.

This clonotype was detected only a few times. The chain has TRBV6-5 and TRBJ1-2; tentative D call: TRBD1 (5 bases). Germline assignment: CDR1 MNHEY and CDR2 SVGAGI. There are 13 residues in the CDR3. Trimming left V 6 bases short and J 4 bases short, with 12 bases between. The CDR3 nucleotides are TGTGCCAGCAGATCGGTCGGGGCCTATGGCTACACCTTC. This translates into CASRSVGAYGYTF.